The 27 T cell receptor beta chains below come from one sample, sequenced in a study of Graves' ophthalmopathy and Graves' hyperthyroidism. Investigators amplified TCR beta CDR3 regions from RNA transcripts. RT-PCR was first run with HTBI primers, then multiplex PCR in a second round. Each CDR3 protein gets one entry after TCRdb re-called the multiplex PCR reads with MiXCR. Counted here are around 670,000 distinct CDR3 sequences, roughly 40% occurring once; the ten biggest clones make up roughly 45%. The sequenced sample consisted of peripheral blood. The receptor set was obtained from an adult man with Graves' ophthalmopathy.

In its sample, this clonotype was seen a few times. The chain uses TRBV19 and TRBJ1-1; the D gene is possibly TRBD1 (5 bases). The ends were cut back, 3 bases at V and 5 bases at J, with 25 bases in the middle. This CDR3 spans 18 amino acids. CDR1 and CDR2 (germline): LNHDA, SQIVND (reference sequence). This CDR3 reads CASSMVWGRADVPTEAFF. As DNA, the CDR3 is TGTGCCAGTAGTATGGTATGGGGCAGGGCGGACGTACCTACTGAAGCTTTCTTT.

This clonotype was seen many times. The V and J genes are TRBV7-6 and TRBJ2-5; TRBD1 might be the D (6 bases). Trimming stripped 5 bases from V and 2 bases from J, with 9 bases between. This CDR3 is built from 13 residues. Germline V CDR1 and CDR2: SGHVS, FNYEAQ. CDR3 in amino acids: CASSQGTQETQYF. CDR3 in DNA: TGTGCCAGCAGCCAGGGGACACAAGAGACCCAGTACTTC.

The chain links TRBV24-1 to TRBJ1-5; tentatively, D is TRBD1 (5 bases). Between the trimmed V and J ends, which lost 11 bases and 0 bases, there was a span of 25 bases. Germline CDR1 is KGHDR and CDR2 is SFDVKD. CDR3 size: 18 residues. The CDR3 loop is CASKWLHEGGHSNQPQHF. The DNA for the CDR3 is TGTGCCAGCAAATGGCTCCACGAAGGAGGACATAGCAATCAGCCCCAGCATTTT.

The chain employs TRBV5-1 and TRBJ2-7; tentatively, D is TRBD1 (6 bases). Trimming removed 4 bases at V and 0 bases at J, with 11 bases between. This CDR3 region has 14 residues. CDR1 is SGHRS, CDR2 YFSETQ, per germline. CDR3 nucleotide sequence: TGCGCCAGCAGCAGGGACAAAGCCTCCTACGAGCAGTACTTC. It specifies CASSRDKASYEQYF.

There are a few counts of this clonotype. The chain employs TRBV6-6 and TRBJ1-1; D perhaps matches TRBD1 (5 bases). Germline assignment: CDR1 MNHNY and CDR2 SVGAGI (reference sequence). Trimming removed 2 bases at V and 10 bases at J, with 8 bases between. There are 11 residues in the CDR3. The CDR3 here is CASSYKGLAFF. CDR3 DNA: TGTGCCAGCAGTTACAAGGGGTTAGCTTTCTTT.

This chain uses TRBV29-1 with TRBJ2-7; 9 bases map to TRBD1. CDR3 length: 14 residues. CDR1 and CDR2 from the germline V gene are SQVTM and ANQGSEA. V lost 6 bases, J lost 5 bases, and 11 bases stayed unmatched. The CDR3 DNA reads TGCAGCGTCCGAGGGGGGACAGGGTCCAACGAGCAGTACTTC. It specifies CSVRGGTGSNEQYF.

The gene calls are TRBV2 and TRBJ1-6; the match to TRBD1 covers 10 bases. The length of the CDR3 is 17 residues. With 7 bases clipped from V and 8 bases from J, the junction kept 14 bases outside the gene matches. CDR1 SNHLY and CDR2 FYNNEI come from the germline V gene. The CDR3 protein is CASMGTGDEVLHSPLHF. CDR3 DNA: TGTGCCAGCATGGGGACAGGGGATGAAGTTCTTCATTCACCCCTCCACTTT.

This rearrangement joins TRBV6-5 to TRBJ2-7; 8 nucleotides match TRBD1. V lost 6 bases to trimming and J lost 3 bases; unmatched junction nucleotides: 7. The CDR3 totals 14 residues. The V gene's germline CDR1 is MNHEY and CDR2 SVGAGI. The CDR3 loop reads CASSTGGSGYEQYF. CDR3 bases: TGTGCCAGCAGCACAGGGGGAAGTGGCTACGAGCAGTACTTC.

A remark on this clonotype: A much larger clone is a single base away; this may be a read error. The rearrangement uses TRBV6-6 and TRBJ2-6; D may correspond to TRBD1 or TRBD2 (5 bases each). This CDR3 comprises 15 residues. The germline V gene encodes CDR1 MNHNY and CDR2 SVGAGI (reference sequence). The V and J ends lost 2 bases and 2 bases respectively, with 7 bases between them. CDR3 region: CASSYGTAGANVLTF. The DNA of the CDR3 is TGTGCCAGCAGTTACGGGACGGCTGGGGCCAACGTCCTGACTTTC.

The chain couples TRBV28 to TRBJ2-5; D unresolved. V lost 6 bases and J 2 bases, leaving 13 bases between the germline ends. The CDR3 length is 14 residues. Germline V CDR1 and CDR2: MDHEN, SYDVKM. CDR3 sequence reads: CASRQTRPQETQYF. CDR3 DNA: TGTGCCAGCAGACAGACCCGCCCGCAAGAGACCCAGTACTTC.

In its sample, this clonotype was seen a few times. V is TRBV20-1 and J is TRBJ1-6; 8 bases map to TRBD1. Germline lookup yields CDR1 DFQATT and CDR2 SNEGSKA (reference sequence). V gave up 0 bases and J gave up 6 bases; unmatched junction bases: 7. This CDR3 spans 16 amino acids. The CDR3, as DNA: TGCAGTGCTAGAGATCGGACAGGGAGAGTTAATTCACCCCTCCACTTT. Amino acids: CSARDRTGRVNSPLHF.

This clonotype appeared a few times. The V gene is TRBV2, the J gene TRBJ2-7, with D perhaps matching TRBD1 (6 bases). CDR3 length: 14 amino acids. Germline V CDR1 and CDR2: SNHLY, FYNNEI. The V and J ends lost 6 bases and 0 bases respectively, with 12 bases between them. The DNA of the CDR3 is TGTGCCAGCAGCGGACAGCGATTCTCCTACGAGCAGTACTTC. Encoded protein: CASSGQRFSYEQYF.

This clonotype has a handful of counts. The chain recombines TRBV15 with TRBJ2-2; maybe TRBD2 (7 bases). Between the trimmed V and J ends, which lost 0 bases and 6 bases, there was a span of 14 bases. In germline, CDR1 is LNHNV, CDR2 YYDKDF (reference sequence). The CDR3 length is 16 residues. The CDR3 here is CATSREDGGRAGELFF. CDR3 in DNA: TGTGCCACCAGCAGAGAGGACGGGGGGCGCGCCGGGGAGCTGTTTTTT. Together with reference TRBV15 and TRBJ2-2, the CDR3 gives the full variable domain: DAMVIQNPRYQVTQFGKPVTLSCSQTLNHNVMYWYQQKSSQAPKLLFHYYDKDFNNEADTPDNFQSRRPNTSFCFLDIRSPGLGDTAMYLCATSREDGGRAGELFFGEGSRLTVL.

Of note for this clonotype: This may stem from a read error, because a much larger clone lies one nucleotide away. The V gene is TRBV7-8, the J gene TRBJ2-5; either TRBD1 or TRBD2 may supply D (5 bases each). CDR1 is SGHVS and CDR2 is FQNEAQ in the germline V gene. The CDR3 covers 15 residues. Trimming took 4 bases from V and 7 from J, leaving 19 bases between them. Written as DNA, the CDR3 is TGTGCCAGCAGCTCCCGCCTCGGGGTTGGGGGGACCCAGTACTTC. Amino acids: CASSSRLGVGGTQYF. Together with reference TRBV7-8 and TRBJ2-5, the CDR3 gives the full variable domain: GAGVSQSPRYKVAKRGQDVALRCDPISGHVSLFWYQQALGQGPEFLTYFQNEAQLDKSGLPSDRFFAERPEGSVSTLKIQRTQQEDSAVYLCASSSRLGVGGTQYFGPGTRLLVL.

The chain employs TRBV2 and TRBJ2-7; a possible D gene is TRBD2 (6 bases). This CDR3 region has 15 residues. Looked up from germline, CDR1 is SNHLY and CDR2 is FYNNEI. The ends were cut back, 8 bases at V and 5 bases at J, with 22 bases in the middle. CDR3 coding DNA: TGTGCCAGCTCCAGGAGGTGGGGGGTGAACAACGAGCAGTACTTC. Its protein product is CASSRRWGVNNEQYF.

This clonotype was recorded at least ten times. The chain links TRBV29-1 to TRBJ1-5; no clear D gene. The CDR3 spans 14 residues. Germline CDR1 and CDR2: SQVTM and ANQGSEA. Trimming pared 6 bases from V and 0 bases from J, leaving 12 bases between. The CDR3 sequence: CSVSDGNSNQPQHF. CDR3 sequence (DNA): TGCAGCGTCTCTGACGGTAATAGCAATCAGCCCCAGCATTTT. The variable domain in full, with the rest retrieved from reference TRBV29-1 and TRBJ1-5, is SAVISQKPSRDICQRGTSLTIQCQVDSQVTMMFWYRQQPGQSLTLIATANQGSEATYESGFVIDKFPISRPNLTFSTLTVSNMSPEDSSIYLCSVSDGNSNQPQHFGDGTRLSIL.

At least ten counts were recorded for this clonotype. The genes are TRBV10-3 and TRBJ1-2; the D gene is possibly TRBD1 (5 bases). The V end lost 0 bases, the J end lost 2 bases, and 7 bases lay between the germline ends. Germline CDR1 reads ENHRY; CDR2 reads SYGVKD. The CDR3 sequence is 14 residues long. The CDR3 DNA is TGTGCCATCAGTGAGTCTGCAGGGAACTATGGCTACACCTTC. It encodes CAISESAGNYGYTF.

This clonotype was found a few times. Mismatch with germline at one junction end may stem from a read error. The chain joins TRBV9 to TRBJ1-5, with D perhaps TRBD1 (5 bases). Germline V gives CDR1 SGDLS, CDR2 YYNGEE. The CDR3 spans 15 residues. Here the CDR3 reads CASSVRGDSNQPQHF. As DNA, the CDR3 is TGCGCCAGCAGCGTTCGGGGGGATAGCAATCAGCCCCAGCATTTT.

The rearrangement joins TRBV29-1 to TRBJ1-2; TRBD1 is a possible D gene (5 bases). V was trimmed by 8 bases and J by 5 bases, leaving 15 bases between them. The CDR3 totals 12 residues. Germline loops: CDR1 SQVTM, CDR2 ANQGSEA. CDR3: CSSEGALYGYTF. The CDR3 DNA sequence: TGCAGCAGTGAAGGGGCTCTTTATGGCTACACCTTC.

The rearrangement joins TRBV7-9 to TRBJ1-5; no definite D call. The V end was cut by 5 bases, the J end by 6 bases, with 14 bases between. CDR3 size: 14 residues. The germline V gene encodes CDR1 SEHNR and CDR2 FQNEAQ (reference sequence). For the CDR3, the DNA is TGTGCCAGCAGCCAAGAAGGCCGGGCTCAGCCCCAGCATTTT. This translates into CASSQEGRAQPQHF. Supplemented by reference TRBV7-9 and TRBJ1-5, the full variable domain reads DTGVSQNPRHKITKRGQNVTFRCDPISEHNRLYWYRQTLGQGPEFLTYFQNEAQLEKSRLLSDRFSAERPKGSFSTLEIQRTEQGDSAMYLCASSQEGRAQPQHFGDGTRLSIL.

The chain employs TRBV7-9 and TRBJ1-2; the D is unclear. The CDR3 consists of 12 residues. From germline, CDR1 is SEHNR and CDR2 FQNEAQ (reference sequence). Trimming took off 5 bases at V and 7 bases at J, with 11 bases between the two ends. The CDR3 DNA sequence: TGTGCCAGCAGCACCCGGACCAGTGGCTACACCTTC. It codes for CASSTRTSGYTF.

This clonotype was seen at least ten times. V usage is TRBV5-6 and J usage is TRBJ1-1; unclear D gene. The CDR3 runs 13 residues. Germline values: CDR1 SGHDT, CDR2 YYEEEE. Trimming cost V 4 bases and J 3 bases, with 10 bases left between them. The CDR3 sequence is CASSLARHTEAFF. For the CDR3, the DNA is TGTGCCAGCAGCCTCGCGAGGCACACTGAAGCTTTCTTT. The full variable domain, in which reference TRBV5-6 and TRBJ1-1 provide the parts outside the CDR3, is DAGVTQSPTHLIKTRGQQVTLRCSPKSGHDTVSWYQQALGQGPQFIFQYYEEEERQRGNFPDRFSGHQFPNYSSELNVNALLLGDSALYLCASSLARHTEAFFGQGTRLTVV.

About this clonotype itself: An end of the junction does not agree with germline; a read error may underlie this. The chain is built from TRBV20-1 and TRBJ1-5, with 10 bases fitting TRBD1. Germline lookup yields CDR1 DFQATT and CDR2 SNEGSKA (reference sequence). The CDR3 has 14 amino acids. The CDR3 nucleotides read TGCAGTGCTACAGGCGGGGACAGGGGTCAGCCTCAGCATTTT. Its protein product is CSATGGDRGQPQHF.

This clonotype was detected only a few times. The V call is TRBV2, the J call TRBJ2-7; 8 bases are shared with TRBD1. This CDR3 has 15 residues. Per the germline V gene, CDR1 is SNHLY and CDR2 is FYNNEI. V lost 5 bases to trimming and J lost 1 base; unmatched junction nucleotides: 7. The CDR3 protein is CASSLTGGRSYEQYF. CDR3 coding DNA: TGTGCCAGCAGTTTAACAGGGGGGAGATCCTACGAGCAGTACTTC.

CDR3 nucleotides: TGTGCCAGCAGCCAAGGACTAGCGGGGAGCACAGATACGCAGTATTTT. Protein: CASSQGLAGSTDTQYF. The chain couples TRBV3-1 to TRBJ2-3, with 11 bases that match TRBD2. The CDR3 has 16 residues. With 1 base clipped from V and 0 bases from J, the junction kept 0 bases outside the gene matches. Germline-derived CDR1 and CDR2 are LGHDT and YNNKEL (reference sequence).

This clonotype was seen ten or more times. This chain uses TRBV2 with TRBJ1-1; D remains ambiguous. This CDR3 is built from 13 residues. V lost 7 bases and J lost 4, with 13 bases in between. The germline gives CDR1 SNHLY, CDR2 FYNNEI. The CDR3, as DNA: TGTGCCAGCAATAAAATCTCGAGCACTGAAGCTTTCTTT. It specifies CASNKISSTEAFF.

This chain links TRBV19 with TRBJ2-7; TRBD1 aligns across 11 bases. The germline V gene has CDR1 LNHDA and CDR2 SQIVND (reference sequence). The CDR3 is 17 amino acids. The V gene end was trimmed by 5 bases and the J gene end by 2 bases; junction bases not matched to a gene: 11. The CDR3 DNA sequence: TGTGCCAGTAGTCGAGAAAGGCCGGGACAGGGGGCCTACGAGCAGTACTTC. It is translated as CASSRERPGQGAYEQYF.